The present entry profiles one TCR beta chain with its context. This entry belongs to a study of control samples from healthy donors and cancer patients. Clones were read by immunoSEQ multiplex PCR, and TCRdb kept only the in-frame ones, dropping some. Here the sample spans 90,000 or so clones, about 88% being singletons. Germline values: CDR1 SGHDT, CDR2 YYEEEE. This CDR3 region has 15 residues. Trimming cost V 4 bases and J 4 bases, with 16 bases left between them. Material for sequencing was blood. This chain joins TRBV5-6 and TRBJ2-3, with D perhaps matching TRBD1 (6 bases). This TCR came from a woman aged 45-65 years in good health. The chain's CDR3 is CASSQRLAGADTQYF. DNA for the CDR3: TGTGCCAGCAGCCAGCGACTGGCAGGGGCAGATACGCAGTATTTT.